This T cell receptor beta chain was profiled in a study of CD8+CD57+ T cells in acquired aplastic anemia. The wider study: CD4+ and CD8+ cells, once sorted, gave DNA averaging 3.2 ug. Healthy donor CD4+ samples were sequenced to a depth that averaged roughly 10 million reads.

In its sample, this clonotype was seen many times. For CDR3 and TCR beta VDJ profiling, genomic DNA was the template used. TCRdb fed the reads into MiXCR, producing one record per CDR3 protein. The profile covers tens of thousands of distinct CDR3 sequences, with around 44% appearing a single time and 65% to 70% taken by the ten largest. Trimming cost V 5 bases and J 0 bases, with 14 bases left between them. This CDR3 is built from 15 residues. Germline V CDR1 and CDR2: SGHKS, YYEKEE (reference sequence). The sequencing sample was made of sorted CD4+, CD8+, or CD8+CD57+ T cells (not recorded which) from PBMCs. J is TRBJ1-2 and V is TRBV5-5; D is uncertain. The sequence was obtained from a human donor in good health, serving as a control. CDR3 nucleotide sequence: TGTGCCAGCAGTTATTTCCCTGATACTAACTATGGCTACACCTTC. It is translated as CASSYFPDTNYGYTF.